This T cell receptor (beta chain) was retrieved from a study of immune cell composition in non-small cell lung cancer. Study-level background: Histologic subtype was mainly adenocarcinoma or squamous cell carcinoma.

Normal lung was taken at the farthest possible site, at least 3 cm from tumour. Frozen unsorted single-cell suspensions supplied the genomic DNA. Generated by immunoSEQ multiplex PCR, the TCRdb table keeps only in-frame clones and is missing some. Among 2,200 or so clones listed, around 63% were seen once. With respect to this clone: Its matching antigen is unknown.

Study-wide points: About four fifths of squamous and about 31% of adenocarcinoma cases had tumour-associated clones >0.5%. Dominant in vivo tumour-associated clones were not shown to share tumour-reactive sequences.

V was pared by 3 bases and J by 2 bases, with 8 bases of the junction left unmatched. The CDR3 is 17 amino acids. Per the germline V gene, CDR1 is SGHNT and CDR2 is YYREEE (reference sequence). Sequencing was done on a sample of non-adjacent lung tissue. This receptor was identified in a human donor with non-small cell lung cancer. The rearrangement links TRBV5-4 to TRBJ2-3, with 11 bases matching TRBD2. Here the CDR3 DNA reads TGTGCCAGCAGCTCCAGAATAGCGGGGGGGCCCACAGATACGCAGTATTTT. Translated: CASSSRIAGGPTDTQYF.